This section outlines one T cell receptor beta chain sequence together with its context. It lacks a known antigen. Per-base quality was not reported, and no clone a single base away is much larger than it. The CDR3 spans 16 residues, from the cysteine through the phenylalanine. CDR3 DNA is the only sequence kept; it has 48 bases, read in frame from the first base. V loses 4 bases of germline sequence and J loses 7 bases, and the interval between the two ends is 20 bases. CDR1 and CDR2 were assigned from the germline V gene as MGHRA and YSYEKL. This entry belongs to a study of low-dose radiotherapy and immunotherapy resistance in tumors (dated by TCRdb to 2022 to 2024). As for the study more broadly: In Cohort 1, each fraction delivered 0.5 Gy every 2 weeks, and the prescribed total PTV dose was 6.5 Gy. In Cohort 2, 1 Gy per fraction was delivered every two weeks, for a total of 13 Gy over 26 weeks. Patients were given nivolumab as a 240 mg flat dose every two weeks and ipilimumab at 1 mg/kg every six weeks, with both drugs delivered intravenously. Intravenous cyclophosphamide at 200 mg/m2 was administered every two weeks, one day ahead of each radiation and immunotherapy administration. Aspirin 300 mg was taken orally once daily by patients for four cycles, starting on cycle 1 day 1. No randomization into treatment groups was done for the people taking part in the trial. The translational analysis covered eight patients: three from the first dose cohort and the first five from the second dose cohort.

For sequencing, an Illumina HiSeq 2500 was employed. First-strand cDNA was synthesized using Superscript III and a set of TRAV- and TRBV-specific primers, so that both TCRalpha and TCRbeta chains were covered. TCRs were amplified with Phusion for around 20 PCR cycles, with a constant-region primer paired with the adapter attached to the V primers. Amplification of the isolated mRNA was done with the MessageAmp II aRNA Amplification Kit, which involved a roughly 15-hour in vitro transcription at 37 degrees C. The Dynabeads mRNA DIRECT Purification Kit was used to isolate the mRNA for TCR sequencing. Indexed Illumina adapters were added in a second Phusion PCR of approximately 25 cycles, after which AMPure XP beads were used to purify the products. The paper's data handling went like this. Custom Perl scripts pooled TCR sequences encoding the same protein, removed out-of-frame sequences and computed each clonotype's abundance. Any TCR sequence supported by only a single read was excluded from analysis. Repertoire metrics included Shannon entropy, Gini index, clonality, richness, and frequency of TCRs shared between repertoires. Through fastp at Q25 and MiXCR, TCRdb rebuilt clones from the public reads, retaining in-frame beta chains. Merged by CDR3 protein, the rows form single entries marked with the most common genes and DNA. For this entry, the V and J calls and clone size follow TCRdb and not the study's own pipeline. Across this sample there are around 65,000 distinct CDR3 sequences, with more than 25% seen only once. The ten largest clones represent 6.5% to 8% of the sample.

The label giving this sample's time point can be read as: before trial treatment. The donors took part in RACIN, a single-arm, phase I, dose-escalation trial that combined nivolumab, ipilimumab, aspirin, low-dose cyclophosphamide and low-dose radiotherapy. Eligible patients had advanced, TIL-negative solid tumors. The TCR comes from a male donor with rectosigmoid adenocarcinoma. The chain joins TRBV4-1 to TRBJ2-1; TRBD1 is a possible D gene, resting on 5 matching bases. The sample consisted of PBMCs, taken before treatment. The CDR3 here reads CASSPSGRARYNEQFF. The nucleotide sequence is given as TGCGCCAGCAGCCCATCGGGCAGGGCCAGGTATAATGAGCAGTTCTTC.